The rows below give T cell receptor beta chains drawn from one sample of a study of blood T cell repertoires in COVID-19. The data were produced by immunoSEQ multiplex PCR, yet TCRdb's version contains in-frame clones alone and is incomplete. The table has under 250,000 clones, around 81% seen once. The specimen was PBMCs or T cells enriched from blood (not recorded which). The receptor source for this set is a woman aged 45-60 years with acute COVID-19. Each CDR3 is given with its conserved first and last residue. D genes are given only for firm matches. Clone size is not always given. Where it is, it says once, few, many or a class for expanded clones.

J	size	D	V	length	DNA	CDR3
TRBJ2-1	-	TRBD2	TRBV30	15	TGTGCCTGCCCTAGCGGGAGAGGGGGATTTTATGAGCAGTTCTTC	CACPSGRGGFYEQFF
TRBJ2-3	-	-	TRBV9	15	TGTGCCAGCAGCGCCCTTAGCCGGGGGACAGATACGCAGTATTTT	CASSALSRGTDTQYF
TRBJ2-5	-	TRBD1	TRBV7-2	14	TGTGCCAGCAGCCCGGACAGGGGGCGAGAGACCCAGTACTTC	CASSPDRGRETQYF
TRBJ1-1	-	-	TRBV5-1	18	TGCGCCAGCAGCCGAACGCCGATTATTGGCCCTGGGAACACTGAAGCTTTCTTT	CASSRTPIIGPGNTEAFF
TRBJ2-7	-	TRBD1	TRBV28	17	TGTGCCAGCAGTTTTTCGGGACGGGGACAGGGAGGTTACGAGCAGTACTTC	CASSFSGRGQGGYEQYF
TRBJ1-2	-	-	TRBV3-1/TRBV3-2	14	TGTGCCAGCAGCCAAAATAAGGGGTACTATGGCTACACCTTC	CASSQNKGYYGYTF
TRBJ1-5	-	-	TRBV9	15	TGTGCCAGCAGCGTAGATGGAGGGGCAAATCAGCCCCAGCATTTT	CASSVDGGANQPQHF
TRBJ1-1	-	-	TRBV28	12	TGTGCCAGCAGAACAGGGCCCTGGAAAGCTTTCTTT	CASRTGPWKAFF
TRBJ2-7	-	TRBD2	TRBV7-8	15	TGTGCCAGCAGCGAGAGCGGGAGGCTTCGCTACGAGCAGTACTTC	CASSESGRLRYEQYF
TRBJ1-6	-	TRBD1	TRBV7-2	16	TGTGCCAGCAGCTTAACCCCTCAGGGGGCTGGTTCACCCCTCCACTTT	CASSLTPQGAGSPLHF
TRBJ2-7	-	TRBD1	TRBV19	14	TGTGCCAGTACCCGGGGGGGGACAGGGGACGAGCAGTACTTC	CASTRGGTGDEQYF
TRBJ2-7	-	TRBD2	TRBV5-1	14	TGCGCCAGCAGCTACAACCGCGGGGGATACGAGCAGTACTTC	CASSYNRGGYEQYF
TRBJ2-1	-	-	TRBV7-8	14	TGTGCCAGCAGCAATCCGGAGCGGATTGATGAGCAGTTCTTC	CASSNPERIDEQFF
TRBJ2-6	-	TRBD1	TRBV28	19	TGTGCCAGCAGTAGTATTCATCCCGGGACAGGGGCTGGGGCCAACGTCCTGACTTTC	CASSSIHPGTGAGANVLTF
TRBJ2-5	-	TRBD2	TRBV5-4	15	TGTGCCAGCAGCCAAATGACTAGCGGGGGGTGGGTCCAGTACTTC	CASSQMTSGGWVQYF
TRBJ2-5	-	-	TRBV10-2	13	TGCGCCAGCAGTAATCCGGGACTCGTGGGCCAGTACTTC	CASSNPGLVGQYF
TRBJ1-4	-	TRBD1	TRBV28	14	TGTGCCAGCAGTTTGGACAGGGTAAATGAAAAACTGTTTTTT	CASSLDRVNEKLFF
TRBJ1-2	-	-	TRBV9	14	TGTGCCAGCAGCGGATTCTTGGATCGGGATGGCTACACCTTC	CASSGFLDRDGYTF
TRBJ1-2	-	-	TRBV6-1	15	TGTGCCAGCAGTGAGGAACAGGGTCCGGTCTATGGCTACACCTTC	CASSEEQGPVYGYTF
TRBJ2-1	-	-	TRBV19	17	TGTGCCAGTAGTACATTAGCGGTCCCGGGCCCCTACAATGAGCAGTTCTTC	CASSTLAVPGPYNEQFF
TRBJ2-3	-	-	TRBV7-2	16	TGTGCCAGCAGCTTAGTGGGGGGTGGTTTCGGAGATACGCAGTATTTT	CASSLVGGGFGDTQYF
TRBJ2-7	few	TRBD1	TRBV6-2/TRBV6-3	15	TGTGCCAGCAGTTACCTCCGGGACAGGTCGTACGAGCAGTACTTC	CASSYLRDRSYEQYF
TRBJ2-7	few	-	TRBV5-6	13	TGTGCCAGCAGCTTGATGGCCTCCTACGAGCAGTACTTC	CASSLMASYEQYF
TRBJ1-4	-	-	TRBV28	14	TGTGCCACACGGGAGGGGATAGCTAATGAAAAACTGTTTTTT	CATREGIANEKLFF
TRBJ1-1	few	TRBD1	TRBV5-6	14	TGTGCCAGCAGCATTTGGACAGGGAACACTGAAGCTTTCTTT	CASSIWTGNTEAFF
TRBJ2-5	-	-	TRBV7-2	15	TGTGCCAGCAGCCCCCAGCTCGGGGACCAAGAGACCCAGTACTTC	CASSPQLGDQETQYF
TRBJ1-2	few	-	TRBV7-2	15	TGTGCCAGCAGCTTAGACCTGCGGGGGGAATATGGCTACACCTTC	CASSLDLRGEYGYTF
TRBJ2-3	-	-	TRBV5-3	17	TGTGCCAGAAGCTTTTTAATAATCGCTATCAAGTCAGATACGCAGTATTTT	CARSFLIIAIKSDTQYF
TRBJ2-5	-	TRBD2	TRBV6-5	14	TGTGCCAGCAGCGAGGGGACTAGCGTAAAGACCCAGTACTTC	CASSEGTSVKTQYF
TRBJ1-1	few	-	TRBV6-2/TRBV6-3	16	TGTGCCAGCAGTTCAGAAAGAGGGTTTTCGAGCCCTGAAGCTTTCTTT	CASSSERGFSSPEAFF
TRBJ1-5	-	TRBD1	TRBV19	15	TGTGCCTGTTGTATAGATGGACAGGGTTACCAGCCCCAGCATTTT	CACCIDGQGYQPQHF
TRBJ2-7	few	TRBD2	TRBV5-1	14	TGCGCCAGCAGCTTGGTTAGCGGGAGCTACGAGCAGTACTTC	CASSLVSGSYEQYF
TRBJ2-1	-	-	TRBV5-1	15	TGCGCCAGCAGCTTGCATCCAGGGTCGGGCAATGAGCAGTTCTTC	CASSLHPGSGNEQFF
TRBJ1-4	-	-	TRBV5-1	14	TGCGCCAGCAGCTCGACAACAACTAATGAAAAACTGTTTTTT	CASSSTTTNEKLFF
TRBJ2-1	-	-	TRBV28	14	TGTGCCAGCAGTCCCGACCCGAGGAGTTTCGAGCAGTTCTTC	CASSPDPRSFEQFF
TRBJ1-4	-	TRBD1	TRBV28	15	TGTGCCAGCAGACAAACAGGGGCTCTCAATGAAAAACTGTTTTTT	CASRQTGALNEKLFF
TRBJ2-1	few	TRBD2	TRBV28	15	TGTGCCAGCAGGGCAGCGGGAGAAATAGTGAATGAGCAGTTCTTC	CASRAAGEIVNEQFF
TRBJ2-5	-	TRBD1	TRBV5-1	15	TGCGCCAGCAGCTTACTGACAGGGAAACAAGAGACCCAGTACTTC	CASSLLTGKQETQYF
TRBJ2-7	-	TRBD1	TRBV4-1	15	TGCGCCAGCAGCCTGGGACAGGGGGGTACCTACGAGCAGTACTTC	CASSLGQGGTYEQYF
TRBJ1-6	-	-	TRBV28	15	TGTGCCAGCAGGAGGCAGGGAATCATCGATTCACCCCTCCACTTT	CASRRQGIIDSPLHF
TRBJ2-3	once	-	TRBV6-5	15	TGTGCCAGCAGGTGGGACAAAACTAGCACAGATACGCAGTATTTT	CASRWDKTSTDTQYF
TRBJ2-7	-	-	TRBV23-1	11	TGCGCTCCCGAGTCAAACTACGAGCAGTACTTC	CAPESNYEQYF
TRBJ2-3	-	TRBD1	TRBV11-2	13	TGTGCCAGCACCGGACAGGGAACAGATACGCAGTATTTT	CASTGQGTDTQYF
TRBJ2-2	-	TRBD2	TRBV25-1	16	TGTGCCAGCTTAGGACTAGCGGGAGCTGTCACCGGGGAGCTGTTTTTT	CASLGLAGAVTGELFF